A selection of T cell receptor beta chains follows, all from one sample in a study of T cell responses to AZD1222 COVID-19 vaccine. Only in-frame clones appear in the TCRdb table, and some are missing; sequencing was by immunoSEQ multiplex PCR. Of about 100,000 clones listed, roughly 85% are singletons. The source material was peripheral blood, sampled on day 0 of AZD1222 vaccination. These receptors were collected from an adult in good health. CDR3s include the opening cysteine and the closing phenylalanine or tryptophan. D genes are given only for firm matches. Where a row states a size, it is once, few, many or the class of an expanded clone; other rows omit it.

-	TRBJ2-2	TRBV5-4	-	TGTGCCAGCAGCTTGGGACAGAAAACCGGGGAGCTGTTTTTT	CASSLGQKTGELFF
many	TRBJ2-1	TRBV19	-	TGTGCCAGTAGTCAAGGGGGGAGTAATGAGCAGTTCTTC	CASSQGGSNEQFF
-	TRBJ2-1	TRBV7-9	-	TGTGCCAGCAGCCCGGCGAGAGGGCGGTACAATGAGCAGTTCTTC	CASSPARGRYNEQFF
-	TRBJ1-6	TRBV18	TRBD1	TGTGCCAGCTCACCAAGCGTGGGACAGGGGAATTCACCCCTCCACTTT	CASSPSVGQGNSPLHF
-	TRBJ2-2	TRBV4-1	-	TGCGCCAGCAGCCAAGACGGTGACGGGGAGCTGTTTTTT	CASSQDGDGELFF
-	TRBJ2-5	TRBV4-2	TRBD2	TGTGCCAGCAGCCAAGAGAAAAGGATAGCGGGAGACGAGACCCAGTACTTC	CASSQEKRIAGDETQYF
-	TRBJ2-5	TRBV9	-	TGTGCCAGCAGCGTAATCGGCAGCAACCAAGAGACCCAGTACTTC	CASSVIGSNQETQYF
-	TRBJ2-3	TRBV5-6	-	TGTGCCAGCAGCTTGGCCTGGGGGGATACGCAGTATTTT	CASSLAWGDTQYF
-	TRBJ1-1	TRBV11-2	-	TGTGCCAGCAGTCACATCTGGAGGAACACTGAAGCTTTCTTT	CASSHIWRNTEAFF
-	TRBJ2-1	TRBV15	TRBD1	TGTGCCACCAGCAGAGATCTGGCAGGGGGCTCTTACAATGAGCAGTTCTTC	CATSRDLAGGSYNEQFF
-	TRBJ1-6	TRBV19	-	TGTGCCAGTAGTGTTGGGGGGTCCAGAGATTCACCCCTCCACTTT	CASSVGGSRDSPLHF
-	TRBJ1-2	TRBV5-1	-	TGCGCCAGCAGGGAGCCAGACAGACGAGATGGCTACACCTTC	CASREPDRRDGYTF
once	TRBJ2-2	TRBV29-1	TRBD2	TGCAGCGTTATGTTGCGCGGGAGGAACACCGGGGAGCTGTTTTTT	CSVMLRGRNTGELFF
-	TRBJ2-3	TRBV2	TRBD2	TGTGCCAGCAGTGGACTAGCGACTAGCACAGATACGCAGTATTTT	CASSGLATSTDTQYF
-	TRBJ2-3	TRBV9	-	TGTGCCAGCAGCGTAGCGACAGTCCCCACAGATACGCAGTATTTT	CASSVATVPTDTQYF
-	TRBJ2-7	TRBV2	-	TGTGCCAGCCAGATTATGGCAGACTACGAGCAGTACTTC	CASQIMADYEQYF
-	TRBJ1-3	TRBV11-2	TRBD1	TGTGCCAGCAGCTTACTCGGGACAGGGTCTGGAAACACCATATATTTT	CASSLLGTGSGNTIYF
-	TRBJ1-2	TRBV3-1/TRBV3-2	-	TGTGCCAGCAGCCACAGGGGAATCTATGGCTACACCTTC	CASSHRGIYGYTF
many	TRBJ2-7	TRBV4-2	TRBD1	TGTGCCAGCAGCCAAGATGGGACAGGGTCCTACGAGCAGTACTTC	CASSQDGTGSYEQYF
once	TRBJ2-2	TRBV10-2	-	TGCGCCAGCAGAGCGGACAGCTACACCGGGGAGCTGTTTTTT	CASRADSYTGELFF
few	TRBJ2-2	TRBV11-2	TRBD2	TGTGCCAGCAGCCAGCCTATTGGTAGCGGGGGCCGAAACACCGGGGAGCTGTTTTTT	CASSQPIGSGGRNTGELFF
-	TRBJ2-2	TRBV7-2	-	TGTGCCAGCAGGGGGGCCGCTGCCGGGGAGCTGTTTTTT	CASRGAAAGELFF
-	TRBJ1-5	TRBV4-1	-	TGCGCCAGCAGCCAAGTTCCAGGGGATAGCAATCAGCCCCAGCATTTT	CASSQVPGDSNQPQHF
few	TRBJ2-5	TRBV9	-	TGTGCCAGCAGCGTTCGTTACGGATACCAAGAGACCCAGTACTTC	CASSVRYGYQETQYF
-	TRBJ1-1	TRBV7-9	-	TGTGCCAGCAGCTTAATGGGGAACACTGAAGCTTTCTTT	CASSLMGNTEAFF
-	TRBJ1-2	TRBV19	-	TGTGCCAGTACCCAAGGGACTGGAGAGTCCTATGGCTACACCTTC	CASTQGTGESYGYTF
-	TRBJ1-1	TRBV19	TRBD1	TGTGCCAGTATGCAGGGGGCATCGGTGAACACTGAAGCTTTCTTT	CASMQGASVNTEAFF
-	TRBJ1-5	TRBV12-3/TRBV12-4	-	TGTGCCAGCAGTTTAGGTGGGCAGCCCCAGCATTTT	CASSLGGQPQHF
-	TRBJ2-1	TRBV19	TRBD1	TGTGCCAGTAGTATTCCCGGGACAGTCTACAATGAGCAGTTCTTC	CASSIPGTVYNEQFF
-	TRBJ2-3	TRBV5-4	TRBD1	TGTGCCAGCTCGATACCGGGACAGGCGAGCACAGATACGCAGTATTTT	CASSIPGQASTDTQYF
-	TRBJ1-4	TRBV4-1	-	TGCGCCAGCAGCCAAGAGTCCACAGGCCTAGGGGAACTGTTTTTT	CASSQESTGLGELFF
-	TRBJ2-7	TRBV6-5	-	TGTGCCAGCTCTAGCGCTCCTTCCTACGAGCAGTACTTC	CASSSAPSYEQYF
-	TRBJ1-1	TRBV29-1	-	TGCAGCGTTGAAGGGGACTGGGCGGATGCTTTCTTT	CSVEGDWADAFF
-	TRBJ2-5	TRBV2	TRBD2	TGTGCCTGCAGTCCGTGGACTAGCGGAAAAGAGACCCAGTACTTC	CACSPWTSGKETQYF
-	TRBJ2-1	TRBV5-1	TRBD1	TGCGCCAGCAGCTTGGTGGCGGGACAGGGTAGTGTATCCGGGCAGTTCTTC	CASSLVAGQGSVSGQFF
-	TRBJ1-5	TRBV6-1	TRBD1	TGTGCCAGCAGTGAGACAGGGGGCGTTCAGCCCCAGCATTTT	CASSETGGVQPQHF